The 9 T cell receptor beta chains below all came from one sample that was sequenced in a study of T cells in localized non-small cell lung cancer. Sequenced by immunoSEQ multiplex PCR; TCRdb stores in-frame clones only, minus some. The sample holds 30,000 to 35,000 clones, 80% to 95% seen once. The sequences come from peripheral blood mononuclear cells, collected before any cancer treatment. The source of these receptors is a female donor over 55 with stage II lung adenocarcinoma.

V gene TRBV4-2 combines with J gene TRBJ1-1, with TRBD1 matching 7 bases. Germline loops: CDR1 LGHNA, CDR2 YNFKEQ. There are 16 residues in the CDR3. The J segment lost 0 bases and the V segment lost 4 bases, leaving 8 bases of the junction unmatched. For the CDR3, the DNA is TGTGCCAGCAGCCCGGATCCGGGACAGATGAACACTGAAGCTTTCTTT. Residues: CASSPDPGQMNTEAFF.

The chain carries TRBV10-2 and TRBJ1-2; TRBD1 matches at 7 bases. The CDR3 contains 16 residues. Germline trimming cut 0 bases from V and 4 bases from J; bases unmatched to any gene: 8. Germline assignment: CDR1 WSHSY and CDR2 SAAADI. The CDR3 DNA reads TGCGCCAGCAGTGAGTCGATGGCCAGGGGGTTCTATGGCTACACCTTC. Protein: CASSESMARGFYGYTF.

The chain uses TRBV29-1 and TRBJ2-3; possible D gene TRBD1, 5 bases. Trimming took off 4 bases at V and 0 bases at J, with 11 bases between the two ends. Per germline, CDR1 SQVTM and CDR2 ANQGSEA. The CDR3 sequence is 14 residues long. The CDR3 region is CSVAKGHSTDTQYF. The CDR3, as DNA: TGCAGCGTTGCAAAGGGGCACAGCACAGATACGCAGTATTTT.

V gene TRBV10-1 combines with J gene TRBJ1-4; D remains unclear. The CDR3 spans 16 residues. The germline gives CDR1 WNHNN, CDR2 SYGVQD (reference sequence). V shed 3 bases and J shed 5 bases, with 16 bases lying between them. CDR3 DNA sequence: TGCGCCAGCAGTGACCCTGCGGCAGGAAGCAATGAAAAACTGTTTTTT. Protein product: CASSDPAAGSNEKLFF.

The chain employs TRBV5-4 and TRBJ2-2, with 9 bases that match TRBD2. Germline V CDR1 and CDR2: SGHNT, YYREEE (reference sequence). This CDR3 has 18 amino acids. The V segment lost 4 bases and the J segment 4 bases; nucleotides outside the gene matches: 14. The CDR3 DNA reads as TGTGCCAGCAGCCTCGGCGGGGTTAGCGGGAGCCCCACCGGGGAGCTGTTTTTT. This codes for CASSLGGVSGSPTGELFF.

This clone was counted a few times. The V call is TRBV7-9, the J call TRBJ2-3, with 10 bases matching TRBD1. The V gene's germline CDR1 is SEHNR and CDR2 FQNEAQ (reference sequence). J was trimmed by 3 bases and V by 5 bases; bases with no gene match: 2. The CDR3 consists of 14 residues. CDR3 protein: CASSLGQGTDTQYF. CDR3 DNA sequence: TGTGCCAGCAGCCTGGGACAGGGGACAGATACGCAGTATTTT.

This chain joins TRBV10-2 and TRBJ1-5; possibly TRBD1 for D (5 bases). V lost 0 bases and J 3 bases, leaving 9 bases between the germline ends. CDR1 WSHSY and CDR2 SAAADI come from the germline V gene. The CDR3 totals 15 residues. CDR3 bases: TGCGCCAGCAGTGAGTCTTCAGGGAACAATCAGCCCCAGCATTTT. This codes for CASSESSGNNQPQHF.

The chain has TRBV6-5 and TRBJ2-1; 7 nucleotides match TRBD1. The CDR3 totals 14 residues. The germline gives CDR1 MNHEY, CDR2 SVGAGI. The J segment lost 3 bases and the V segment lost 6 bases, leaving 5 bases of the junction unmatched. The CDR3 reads CASRNRGIYNEQFF. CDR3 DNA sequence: TGTGCCAGCAGAAACAGGGGCATCTACAATGAGCAGTTCTTC.

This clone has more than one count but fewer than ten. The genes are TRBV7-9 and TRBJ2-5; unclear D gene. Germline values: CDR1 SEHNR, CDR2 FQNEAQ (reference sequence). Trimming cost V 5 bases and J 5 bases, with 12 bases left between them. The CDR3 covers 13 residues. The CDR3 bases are TGTGCCAGCAGCCCCGGCTTCCGCGAGACCCAGTACTTC. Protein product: CASSPGFRETQYF.